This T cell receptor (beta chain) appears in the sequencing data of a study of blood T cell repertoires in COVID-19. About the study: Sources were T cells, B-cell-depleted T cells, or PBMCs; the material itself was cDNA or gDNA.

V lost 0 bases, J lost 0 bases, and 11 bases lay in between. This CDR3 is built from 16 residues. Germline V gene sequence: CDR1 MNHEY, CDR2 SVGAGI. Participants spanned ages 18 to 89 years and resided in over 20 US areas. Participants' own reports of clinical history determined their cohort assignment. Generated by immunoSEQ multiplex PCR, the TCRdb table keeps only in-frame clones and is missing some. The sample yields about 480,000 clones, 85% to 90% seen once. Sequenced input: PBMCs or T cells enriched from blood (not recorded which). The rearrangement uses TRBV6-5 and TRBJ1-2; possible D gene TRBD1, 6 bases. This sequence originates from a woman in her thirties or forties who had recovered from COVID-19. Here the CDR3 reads CASSYSRGNPNYGYTF. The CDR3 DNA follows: TGTGCCAGCAGTTACTCAAGGGGGAATCCTAACTATGGCTACACCTTC.